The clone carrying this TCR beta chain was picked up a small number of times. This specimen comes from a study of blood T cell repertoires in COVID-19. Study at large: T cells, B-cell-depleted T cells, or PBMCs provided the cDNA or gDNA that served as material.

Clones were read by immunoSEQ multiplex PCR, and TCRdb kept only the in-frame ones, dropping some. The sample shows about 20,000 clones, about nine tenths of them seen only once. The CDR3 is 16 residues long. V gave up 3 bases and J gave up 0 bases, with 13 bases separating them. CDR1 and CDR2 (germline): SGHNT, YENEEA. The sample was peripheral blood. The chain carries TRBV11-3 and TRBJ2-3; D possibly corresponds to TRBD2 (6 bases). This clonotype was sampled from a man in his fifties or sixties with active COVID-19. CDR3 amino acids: CASSLGRETSTDTQYF. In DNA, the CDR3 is TGTGCCAGCAGCTTGGGGCGGGAAACTAGCACAGATACGCAGTATTTT.